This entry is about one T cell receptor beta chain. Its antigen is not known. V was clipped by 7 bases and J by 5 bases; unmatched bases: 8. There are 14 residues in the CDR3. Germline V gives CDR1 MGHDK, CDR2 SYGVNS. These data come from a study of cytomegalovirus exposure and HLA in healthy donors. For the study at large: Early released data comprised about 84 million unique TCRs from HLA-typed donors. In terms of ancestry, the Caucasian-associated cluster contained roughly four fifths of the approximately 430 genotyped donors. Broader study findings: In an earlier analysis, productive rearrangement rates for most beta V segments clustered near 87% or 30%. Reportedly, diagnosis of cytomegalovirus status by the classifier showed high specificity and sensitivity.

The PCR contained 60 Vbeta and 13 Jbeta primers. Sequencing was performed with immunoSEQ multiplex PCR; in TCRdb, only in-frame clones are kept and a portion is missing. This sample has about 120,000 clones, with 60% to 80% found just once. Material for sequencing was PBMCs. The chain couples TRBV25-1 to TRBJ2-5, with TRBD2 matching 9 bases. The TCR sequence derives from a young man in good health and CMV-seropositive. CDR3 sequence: CASTPGTSRETQYF. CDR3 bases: TGTGCCAGCACTCCCGGGACTAGCCGGGAGACCCAGTACTTC.